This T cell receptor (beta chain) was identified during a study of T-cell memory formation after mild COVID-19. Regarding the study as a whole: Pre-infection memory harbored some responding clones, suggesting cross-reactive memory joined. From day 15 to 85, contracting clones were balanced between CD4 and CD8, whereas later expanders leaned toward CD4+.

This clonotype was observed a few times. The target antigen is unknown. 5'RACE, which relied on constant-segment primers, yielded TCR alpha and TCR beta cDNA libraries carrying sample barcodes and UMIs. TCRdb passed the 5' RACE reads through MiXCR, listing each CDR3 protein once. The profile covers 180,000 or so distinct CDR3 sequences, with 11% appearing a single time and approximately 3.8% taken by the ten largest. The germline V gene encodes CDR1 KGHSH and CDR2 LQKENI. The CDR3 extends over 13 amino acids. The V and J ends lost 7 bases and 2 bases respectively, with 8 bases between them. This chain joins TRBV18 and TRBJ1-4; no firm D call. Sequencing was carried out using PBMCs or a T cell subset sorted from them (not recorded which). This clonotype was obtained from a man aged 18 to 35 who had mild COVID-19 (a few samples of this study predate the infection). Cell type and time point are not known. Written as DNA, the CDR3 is TGTGCCAGCTTACGCGGCACTAATGAAAAACTGTTTTTT. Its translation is CASLRGTNEKLFF.